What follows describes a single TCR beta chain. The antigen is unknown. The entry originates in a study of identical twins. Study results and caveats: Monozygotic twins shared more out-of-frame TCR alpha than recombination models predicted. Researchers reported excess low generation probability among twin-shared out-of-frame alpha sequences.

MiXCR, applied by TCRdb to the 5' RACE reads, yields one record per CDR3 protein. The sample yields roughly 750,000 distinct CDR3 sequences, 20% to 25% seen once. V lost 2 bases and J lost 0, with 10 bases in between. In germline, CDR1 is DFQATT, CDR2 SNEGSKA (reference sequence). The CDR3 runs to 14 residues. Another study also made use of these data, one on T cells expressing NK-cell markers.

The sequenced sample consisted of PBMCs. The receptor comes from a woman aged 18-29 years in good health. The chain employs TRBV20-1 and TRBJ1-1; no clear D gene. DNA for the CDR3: TGCAGTGCTAGAACTGTGCAGTTGAACACTGAAGCTTTCTTT. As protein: CSARTVQLNTEAFF.